These T cell receptor beta chains were read from a single sample in a study of cytomegalovirus exposure and HLA in healthy donors. The assay was immunoSEQ multiplex PCR, and TCRdb's table has in-frame clones only and misses some. The data show around 110,000 clones, over 70% seen once. The sample comprised PBMCs. The source of these receptors is a woman aged 18-30 years in good health and CMV-seronegative. Each CDR3 is given without its conserved first and last residue. The order of the fields is J gene, V gene, CDR3 protein.

TRBJ2-1 | TRBV27 | ASRLGLYNEQF
TRBJ1-5 | TRBV27 | ASSLRGSNQPQH
TRBJ1-2 | TRBV7-9 | ASSTPGFYGYT
TRBJ1-1 | TRBV4-1 | ASSQEHGKGTEAF
TRBJ1-1 | TRBV11-2 | ASSSAGTGVNTEAF
TRBJ1-1 | TRBV19 | ASSHQSEAF
TRBJ1-2 | TRBV5-1 | ASSLAGEGYT
TRBJ2-5 | TRBV29-1 | SVVPGTRTQETQY
TRBJ1-1 | TRBV7-9 | ASSSTFLAGNTEAF
TRBJ1-2 | TRBV7-8 | ASSPDRGANYGYT
TRBJ2-7 | TRBV6-5 | ASSQGQGLYEQY
TRBJ1-2 | TRBV7-9 | ASSTTGTGSYGYT
TRBJ2-5 | TRBV28 | ASSPGHFPGVIQETQY
TRBJ1-5 | TRBV10-3 | AIGSGVGQPQH
TRBJ2-3 | TRBV5-1 | ASSSTGNTDTQY
TRBJ1-1 | TRBV29-1 | NVLVPGHMNTEAF
TRBJ2-6 | TRBV7-7 | ASSLQDGYSGANVLT
TRBJ1-5 | TRBV11-2 | ASRRDTQEYNQPQH
TRBJ2-1 | TRBV6-6 | ASCSRDRGSNEQF
TRBJ2-3 | TRBV2 | ASSGQGDFSDTQY